This TCR beta chain derives from a study of patients and donors after allogeneic stem cell transplantation. The V gene's germline CDR1 is MNHEY and CDR2 SMNVEV (reference sequence). The germline V and J ends were trimmed by 2 bases and 4 bases, with 9 bases remaining between them. The CDR3 is made up of 14 amino acids. Each CDR3 protein gets one entry after TCRdb re-called the RT-PCR reads with MiXCR. This sample carries approximately 410,000 distinct CDR3 sequences, about a sixth of them seen once, and the ten largest clones take 7% to 7.5%. Sequencing used blood, either unsorted or a sorted T cell fraction (not recorded which). The genes are TRBV27 and TRBJ1-5; D may be TRBD1 (5 bases). The receptor was isolated from a human donor who was either an allogeneic HSCT recipient or a stem cell or donor lymphocyte infusion donor (not recorded which). It is not recorded whose cells these are; they may come from a transplant donor. CDR3 in DNA: TGTGCCAGCAGTTTAGCCAGGGTTAATCAGCCCCAGCATTTT. It codes for CASSLARVNQPQHF.